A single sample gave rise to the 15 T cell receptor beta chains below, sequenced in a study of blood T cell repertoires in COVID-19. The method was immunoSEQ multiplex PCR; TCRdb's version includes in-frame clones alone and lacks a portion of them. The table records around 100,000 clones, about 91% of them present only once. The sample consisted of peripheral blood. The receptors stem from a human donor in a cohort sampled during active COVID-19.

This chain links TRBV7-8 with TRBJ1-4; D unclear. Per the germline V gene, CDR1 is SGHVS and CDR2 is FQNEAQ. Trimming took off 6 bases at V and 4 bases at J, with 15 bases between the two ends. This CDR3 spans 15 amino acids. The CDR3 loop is CASRAPFSDNEKLFF. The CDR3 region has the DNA TGTGCCAGCAGAGCCCCGTTTAGCGATAATGAAAAACTGTTTTTT.

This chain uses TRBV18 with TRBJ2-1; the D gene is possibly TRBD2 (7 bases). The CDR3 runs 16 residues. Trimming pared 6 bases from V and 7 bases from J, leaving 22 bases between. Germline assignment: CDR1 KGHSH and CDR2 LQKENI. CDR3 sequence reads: CASSPYPAGARNEQFF. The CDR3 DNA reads TGTGCCAGCTCCCCCTATCCGGCGGGGGCGCGGAATGAGCAGTTCTTC.

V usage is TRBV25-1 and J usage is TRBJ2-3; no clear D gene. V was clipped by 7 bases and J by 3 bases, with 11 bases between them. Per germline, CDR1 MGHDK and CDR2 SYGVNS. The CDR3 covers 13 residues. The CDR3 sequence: CASNQALTDTQYF. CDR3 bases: TGTGCCAGCAACCAGGCGTTGACAGATACGCAGTATTTT.

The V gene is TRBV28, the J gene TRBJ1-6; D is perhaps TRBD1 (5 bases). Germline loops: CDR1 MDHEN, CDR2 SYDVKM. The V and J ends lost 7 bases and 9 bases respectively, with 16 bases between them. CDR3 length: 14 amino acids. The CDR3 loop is CASTLWGNTSPLHF. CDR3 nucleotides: TGTGCCAGCACCTTATGGGGCAATACTTCACCCCTCCACTTT.

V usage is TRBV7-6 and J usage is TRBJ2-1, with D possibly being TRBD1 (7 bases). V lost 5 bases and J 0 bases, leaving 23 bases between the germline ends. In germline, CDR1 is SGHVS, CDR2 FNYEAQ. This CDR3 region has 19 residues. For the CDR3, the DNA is TGTGCCAGCAGCCCAACCGGGAGACAGGGACAGAGCTCCTACAATGAGCAGTTCTTC. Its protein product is CASSPTGRQGQSSYNEQFF.

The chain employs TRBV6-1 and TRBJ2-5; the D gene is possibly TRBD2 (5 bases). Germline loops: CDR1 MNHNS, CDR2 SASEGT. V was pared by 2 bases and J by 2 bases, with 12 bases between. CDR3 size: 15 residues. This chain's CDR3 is CASSENSGAQETQYF. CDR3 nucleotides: TGTGCCAGCAGTGAAAACAGCGGAGCTCAAGAGACCCAGTACTTC.

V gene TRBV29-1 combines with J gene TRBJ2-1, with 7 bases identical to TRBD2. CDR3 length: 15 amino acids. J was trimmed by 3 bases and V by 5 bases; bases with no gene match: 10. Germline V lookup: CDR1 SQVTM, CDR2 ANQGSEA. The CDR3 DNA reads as TGCAGCGTTTCAGTTCTGGTAGCGGGCTACAATGAGCAGTTCTTC. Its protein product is CSVSVLVAGYNEQFF.

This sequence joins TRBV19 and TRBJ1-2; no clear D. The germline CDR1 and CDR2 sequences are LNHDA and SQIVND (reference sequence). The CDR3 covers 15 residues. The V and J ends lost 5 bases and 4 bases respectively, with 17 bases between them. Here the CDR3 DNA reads TGTGCCAGTAGTTCCCCGGACCGGGAGGGCTATGGCTACACCTTC. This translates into CASSSPDREGYGYTF.

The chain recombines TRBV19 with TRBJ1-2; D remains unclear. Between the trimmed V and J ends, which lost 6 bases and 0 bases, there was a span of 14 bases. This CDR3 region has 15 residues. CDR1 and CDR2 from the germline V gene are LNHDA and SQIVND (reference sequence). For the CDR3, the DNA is TGTGCCAGTAGCAGGCTTGTTGAAGCTAACTATGGCTACACCTTC. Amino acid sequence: CASSRLVEANYGYTF.

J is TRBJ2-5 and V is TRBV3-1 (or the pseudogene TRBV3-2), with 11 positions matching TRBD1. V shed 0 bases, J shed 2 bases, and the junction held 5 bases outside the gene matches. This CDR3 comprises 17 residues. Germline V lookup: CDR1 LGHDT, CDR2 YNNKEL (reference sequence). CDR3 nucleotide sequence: TGTGCCAGCAGCCAAGATGAAGGGGACAGGGGGCAAGAGACCCAGTACTTC. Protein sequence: CASSQDEGDRGQETQYF.

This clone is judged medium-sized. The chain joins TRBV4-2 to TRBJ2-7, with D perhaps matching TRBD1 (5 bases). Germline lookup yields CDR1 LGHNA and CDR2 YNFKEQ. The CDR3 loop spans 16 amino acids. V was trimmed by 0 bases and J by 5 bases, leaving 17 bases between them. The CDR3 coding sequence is TGTGCCAGCAGCCAAGATCCGGGTTCAGGGTCAAACGAGCAGTACTTC. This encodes CASSQDPGSGSNEQYF.

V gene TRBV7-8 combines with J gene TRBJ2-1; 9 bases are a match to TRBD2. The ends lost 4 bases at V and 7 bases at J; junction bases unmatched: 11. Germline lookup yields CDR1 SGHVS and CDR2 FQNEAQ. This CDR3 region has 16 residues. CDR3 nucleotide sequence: TGTGCCAGCAGCTGGTCAGGGACTAGCCCTGGGAATGAGCAGTTCTTC. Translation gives CASSWSGTSPGNEQFF.

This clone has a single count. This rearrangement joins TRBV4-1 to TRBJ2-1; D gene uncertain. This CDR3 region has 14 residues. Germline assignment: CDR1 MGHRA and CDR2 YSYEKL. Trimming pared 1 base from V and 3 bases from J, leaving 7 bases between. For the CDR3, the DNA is TGCGCCAGCAGCCAAGTTGGCATCTACAATGAGCAGTTCTTC. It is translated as CASSQVGIYNEQFF.

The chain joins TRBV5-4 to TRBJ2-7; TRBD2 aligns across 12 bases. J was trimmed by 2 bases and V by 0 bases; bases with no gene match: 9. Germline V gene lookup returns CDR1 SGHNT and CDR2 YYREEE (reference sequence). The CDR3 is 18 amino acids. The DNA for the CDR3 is TGTGCCAGCAGCTTGGACGCTGGAGCTAGCGGGAGGGCCTACGAGCAGTACTTC. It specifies CASSLDAGASGRAYEQYF.

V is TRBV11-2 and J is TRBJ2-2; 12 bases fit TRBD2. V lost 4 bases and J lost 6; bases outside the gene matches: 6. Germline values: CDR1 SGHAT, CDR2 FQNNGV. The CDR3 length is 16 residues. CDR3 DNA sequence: TGTGCCAGCAGCTATCCGGGACTAGCGGGTCCCGGGGAGCTGTTTTTT. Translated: CASSYPGLAGPGELFF.